This T cell receptor (beta chain) was found in a study of cytomegalovirus exposure and HLA in healthy donors. Primers: 60 Vbeta forward and 13 Jbeta reverse. TCRdb's table, derived via immunoSEQ multiplex PCR, lists solely in-frame clones and lacks some. This table holds around 110,000 clones, roughly 73% found once. Germline trimming cut 4 bases from V and 4 bases from J; bases unmatched to any gene: 19. The CDR3 sequence is 19 residues long. In germline, CDR1 is LNHDA, CDR2 SQIVND (reference sequence). The clonotype was recovered from a woman younger than 45 in good health and CMV-seronegative. The chain couples TRBV19 to TRBJ1-5, with 7 bases fitting TRBD1. Material for sequencing was PBMCs. In nucleotides, the CDR3 is TGTGCCAGTAGTAGCAACGTTCACATCCTACAGGGGTTGAATCAGCCCCAGCATTTT. Translated: CASSSNVHILQGLNQPQHF.